This is a list of T cell receptor beta chains from one sample in a study of control samples from healthy donors and cancer patients. TCRdb's table, derived via immunoSEQ multiplex PCR, lists solely in-frame clones and lacks some. This sample carries roughly 130,000 clones, around 90% of them seen once, and the ten largest clones take roughly 2.7%. The source material was blood. The receptor set was obtained from a man aged 18-30 years in good health. CDR3s leave out the opening cysteine and the closing phenylalanine or tryptophan. Only part of the rows carry a size: once, few, many, or a class if the clone is expanded.

16,TRBV4-1,TRBJ2-4,.,ASSQANSATGGWNIQY
12,TRBV7-3,TRBJ2-2,.,ASSSAGGTGELF
14,TRBV7-2,TRBJ2-7,.,ASSFGVTSGNYEQY
13,TRBV9,TRBJ2-7,.,ASSVTGGLSYEQY
11,TRBV9,TRBJ1-4,.,ASSSYKNEKLF
12,TRBV14,TRBJ1-1,.,ASSQGASVTEAF
13,TRBV6-1,TRBJ1-2,.,ASSEIGRQGKIYT
10,TRBV11-2,TRBJ2-2,.,ASSFRGRELF
13,TRBV28,TRBJ1-1,.,ASSPSTGQNTEAF
14,TRBV13,TRBJ2-3,.,ASTPRAGGPEDTQY
13,TRBV2,TRBJ2-1,.,ASSDDRLYYNEQF
10,TRBV28,TRBJ1-6,.,ASRPGNSPLH
11,TRBV12-5,TRBJ2-7,.,ASGRDSSYEQY
14,TRBV6-4,TRBJ2-1,.,ASSDSSGGTYNEQF
12,TRBV6-5,TRBJ2-7,.,ASSYSNRDYEQY
13,TRBV4-3,TRBJ2-4,.,ASSETGGRKNIQY
11,TRBV12-3/TRBV12-4,TRBJ2-7,.,ASSFVRFTWLI
13,TRBV20-1,TRBJ2-1,.,SASGPGGASNEQF
11,TRBV30,TRBJ1-1,.,AWRARGNTEAF
9,TRBV3-1/TRBV3-2,TRBJ1-2,.,ASSQEGGYT
14,TRBV9,TRBJ2-3,.,ASSVGTSVSTDTQY
12,TRBV9,TRBJ2-1,.,ASTTGGSYNEQF
11,TRBV29-1,TRBJ2-7,.,SVESGRSYEQY
15,TRBV12-5,TRBJ2-1,once,ASGLVTSGSSYNEQF
13,TRBV18,TRBJ1-1,.,ASSPPAGMNTEAF
12,TRBV5-8,TRBJ1-5,.,ASRNGNSNQPQH
13,TRBV11-3,TRBJ2-1,.,ASSPGLAGGPEQF
14,TRBV4-1,TRBJ1-5,.,ASSQGQGASNQPQH
11,TRBV6-4,TRBJ1-5,.,ASSDSSRQPQH
12,TRBV28,TRBJ2-5,.,ASSLIGDQETQY
12,TRBV19,TRBJ1-1,.,ASSMDRADTEAF
13,TRBV19,TRBJ1-5,.,ASSPAQGEYQPQH
14,TRBV7-6,TRBJ2-2,once,ASSHLRTGGTGELF
9,TRBV9,TRBJ1-5,.,ASSGAPKLH
9,TRBV2,TRBJ2-1,.,AVQGVNEQF